This TCR beta chain was obtained from a study of T cell repertoires in cytomegalovirus infection. The overall study: Indicated by public TCR beta signatures were CMV infection and matching HLA type. Notes on the study in general: HLA-C-restricted CMV clonotypes gave the most frequent clonotype in two of eight donors. Of the TCR beta families, the public ones yielded a cumulative frequency that identified carriers of CMV plus the relevant HLA.

A single record per CDR3 protein comes from TCRdb applying MiXCR to the reads. This table holds some 250,000 distinct CDR3 sequences, less than 9.5% found once. Trimming took off 2 bases at V and 5 bases at J, with 12 bases between the two ends. Germline V gives CDR1 MDHEN, CDR2 SYDVKM. CDR3 length equals 14 residues. This clonotype appeared a few times. Its antigen is unidentified. The material sequenced was PBMCs. This chain uses TRBV28 with TRBJ1-2; D call uncertain. This sequence originates from a human donor in good health (CMV status not recorded). Some clones in this sample may be carry-over from other donors' samples. The CDR3 protein is CASSLVSVGYGYTF. The CDR3 DNA reads as TGTGCCAGCAGTTTAGTATCCGTGGGTTATGGCTACACCTTC.